The 21 T cell receptor beta chains in this list originate from one sample, sequenced in a study of molecular identifiers for immune sequencing clone quantification. TCRdb used MiXCR to reprocess the PCR reads, holding one entry per CDR3 protein. The table has about 510,000 distinct CDR3 sequences, less than 30% seen once; the top ten hold about 0.75%. The source material was naive CD8+ T cells from blood, with Jurkat cell RNA spiked in. Regarding subset: FACS-sorted CD8+CD4-CCR7+CD45RA+ naive T cells. The receptors stem from a human donor in good health. Some libraries in this study had Jurkat cell RNA spiked in.

This rearrangement joins TRBV7-2 to TRBJ2-7; TRBD1 agrees at 10 bases. The ends lost 5 bases at V and 7 bases at J; junction bases unmatched: 5. The CDR3 sequence is 13 residues long. The germline V gene has CDR1 SGHTA and CDR2 FQGNSA. In DNA form, the CDR3 reads TGTGCCAGCAGCCGGACAGGGGGTCGAGAGCAGTACTTC. Amino acids: CASSRTGGREQYF.

In its sample, this clonotype was seen many times. This CDR3 reads CASSTPLDGGSTDTQYF. The CDR3, as DNA: TGTGCCAGCAGCACCCCTCTGGACGGAGGATCGACAGATACGCAGTATTTT. The chain combines TRBV7-2 with TRBJ2-3; possible D gene TRBD2, 5 bases. Trimming took 5 bases from V and 3 from J, leaving 21 bases between them. This CDR3 contains 17 residues. Germline assignment: CDR1 SGHTA and CDR2 FQGNSA.

For this clonotype: Mismatch with germline at one junction end may stem from a read error. The chain employs TRBV7-9 and TRBJ2-3; D might be TRBD1 or TRBD2, each matching 6 bases. The CDR3 is made up of 18 amino acids. Germline CDR1 and CDR2: SEHNR and FQNEAQ (reference sequence). The CDR3 protein is CASSLSSGAPSLADTQYF. In nucleotides, the CDR3 is TGTGCCAGCAGCTTATCATCGGGGGCCCCCTCTCTAGCAGATACGCAGTATTTC.

A remark on this clonotype: Possible read error: a much larger clone is one base away. The chain links TRBV7-2 to TRBJ2-1; 8 nucleotides line up with TRBD2. The V gene's germline CDR1 is SGHTA and CDR2 FQGNSA. Unmatched junction bases numbered 10, after V lost 5 bases and J lost 7 bases. The CDR3 has 15 residues. CDR3 in DNA: TGTGCCAGCAGCGCCTCAGCGGGAGCTACGAATGAGCAGTTCTTC. Amino acid sequence: CASSASAGATNEQFF. Full variable domain (missing parts from reference TRBV7-2 and TRBJ2-1): GAGVSQSPSNKVTEKGKDVELRCDPISGHTALYWYRQSLGQGLEFLIYFQGNSAPDKSGLPSDRFSAERTGGSVSTLTIQRTQQEDSAVYLCASSASAGATNEQFFGPGTRLTVL.

Regarding this clonotype: This may stem from a read error, because a much larger clone lies one nucleotide away. The gene calls are TRBV20-1 and TRBJ1-1; D is unresolved. The CDR3 loop spans 13 amino acids. The V gene's germline CDR1 is DFQATT and CDR2 SNEGSKA (reference sequence). The CDR3 reads CIARDRLNALAFF. For the CDR3, the DNA is TGCATTGCTAGAGATCGGCTCAACGCGTTAGCTTTCTTT.

About this clonotype itself: One end of the junction is discordant with germline, which a read error may explain. The chain is built from TRBV5-3 and TRBJ1-5, with 9 bases lining up with TRBD1. TRBV5-3 is an open reading frame whose function is uncertain. CDR3 length: 16 amino acids. The CDR3 region has the DNA TGTGCCAGCAGCTTGGGGACAGGGTTGAGCAATCAGCCCCAGCATTTT. As protein: CASSLGTGLSNQPQHF.

For this clonotype: It may be a read error: a sequence one base away is much more abundant. The conserved closing phenylalanine or tryptophan is absent in this CDR3, likely reflecting a read error. The rearrangement joins TRBV28 to TRBJ1-1, with D perhaps matching TRBD1 (5 bases). Between the trimmed V and J ends, which lost 10 bases and 11 bases, there was a span of 20 bases. The CDR3 loop spans 12 amino acids. The V gene's germline CDR1 is MDHEN and CDR2 SYDVKM. CDR3 loop: CATNGKQAWAFL. CDR3 DNA sequence: TGTGCCACAAACGGAAAACAGGCTTGGGCTTTCCTT.

In its sample, this clonotype was seen many times. The CDR3 is CASSFDRTYGYTF. DNA for the CDR3: TGTGCCAGCAGTTTTGACAGAACCTATGGCTACACCTTC. The chain couples TRBV12-3 or TRBV12-4 to TRBJ1-2; D might be TRBD1 (5 bases). Trimming removed 3 bases at V and 4 bases at J, with 9 bases between. The CDR3 contains 13 residues.

The chain links TRBV5-1 to TRBJ1-1; D possibly corresponds to TRBD1 (5 bases). The CDR3 is 15 residues long. The V end lost 3 bases, the J end lost 4 bases, and 16 bases lay between the germline ends. Germline V gives CDR1 SGHRS, CDR2 YFSETQ. The CDR3 nucleotides read TGCGCCAGCAGCTCCTCACCAGGGTGGGGCACTGAAGCTTTCTTT. It specifies CASSSSPGWGTEAFF.

This clonotype was observed at least ten times. This chain uses TRBV5-4 with TRBJ1-1; D possibly corresponds to TRBD1 (6 bases). Trimming stripped 7 bases from V and 5 bases from J, with 15 bases between. Per the germline V gene, CDR1 is SGHNT and CDR2 is YYREEE (reference sequence). The CDR3 totals 13 residues. The DNA of the CDR3 is TGTGCCAGCGAGGAGGGGGATGCGACTGAAGCTTTCTTT. This codes for CASEEGDATEAFF.

This clonotype was detected many times. The chain is built from TRBV7-9 and TRBJ2-3; 7 nucleotides match TRBD2. V lost 4 bases and J lost 4; bases outside the gene matches: 5. CDR1 is SEHNR, CDR2 FQNEAQ, per germline (reference sequence). CDR3 length: 14 residues. The CDR3, as DNA: TGTGCCAGCAGCTCACAGCGGGACCCAGATACGCAGTATTTT. Protein sequence: CASSSQRDPDTQYF.

This clonotype occurred many times. The chain carries TRBV7-9 and TRBJ1-5; 7 nucleotides align to TRBD1. The germline V gene encodes CDR1 SEHNR and CDR2 FQNEAQ (reference sequence). The CDR3 loop spans 16 amino acids. J gave up 5 bases and V 1 base, and 8 bases lay outside the gene matches. This CDR3 reads CASSLEGAGEHQPQHF. For the CDR3, the DNA is TGTGCCAGCAGCTTAGAGGGGGCAGGCGAACATCAGCCCCAGCATTTT. The variable domain in full, with the rest retrieved from reference TRBV7-9 and TRBJ1-5, is DTGVSQNPRHKITKRGQNVTFRCDPISEHNRLYWYRQTLGQGPEFLTYFQNEAQLEKSRLLSDRFSAERPKGSFSTLEIQRTEQGDSAMYLCASSLEGAGEHQPQHFGDGTRLSIL.

This chain links TRBV13 with TRBJ2-2; TRBD2 matches at 15 bases. CDR1 and CDR2 from the germline V gene are PRHDT and FYEKMQ (reference sequence). The CDR3 runs 19 residues. Losses at the gene ends were 4 bases for V and 5 bases for J; bases not matched to a gene: 11. The CDR3 is CASSSGTSGGLTGTGELFF. The CDR3 DNA follows: TGTGCCAGCAGCTCCGGGACTAGCGGGGGGCTCACCGGGACCGGGGAGCTGTTTTTT.

The sample holds a few counts of this clonotype. The chain is built from TRBV4-3 and TRBJ2-7, with unresolved D. V lost 2 bases to trimming and J lost 0 bases, with 20 bases between them. The CDR3 consists of 18 residues. Germline lookup yields CDR1 LGHNA and CDR2 YSLEER. CDR3 protein: CASSQKVNRPKSSYEQYF. DNA of the CDR3: TGCGCCAGCAGCCAAAAGGTTAACAGACCGAAGAGCTCCTACGAGCAGTACTTC.

As to this clonotype: Germline is not matched at one junction end, which may reflect a read error. The genes are TRBV27 and TRBJ1-6, with 8 bases identical to TRBD1. Germline values: CDR1 MNHEY, CDR2 SMNVEV (reference sequence). The CDR3 has 14 amino acids. The CDR3 bases are TGTGCCAGCAGACTCACAGGGGGTAATTCACCCCCCCACTTT. Translation gives CASRLTGGNSPPHF.

This clonotype was observed a few times. This chain links TRBV24-1 with TRBJ2-1; 9 nucleotides align to TRBD1. The V gene end was trimmed by 5 bases and the J gene end by 2 bases; junction bases not matched to a gene: 3. The germline V gene has CDR1 KGHDR and CDR2 SFDVKD. The CDR3 contains 15 residues. In DNA, the CDR3 is TGTGCCACCAGTGGTTGGGACAGGGCCTACAATGAGCAGTTCTTC. Translating it yields CATSGWDRAYNEQFF.

The rearrangement links TRBV4-2 to TRBJ2-7; the match to TRBD2 covers 11 bases. V shed 3 bases and J 3 bases; nucleotides not matched to a gene: 10. Germline CDR1 LGHNA, CDR2 YNFKEQ. This CDR3 has 17 amino acids. The CDR3 sequence is CASSQIHGTSGSYEQYF. The DNA of the CDR3 is TGTGCCAGCAGCCAGATTCACGGTACTAGCGGGAGCTACGAGCAGTACTTC.

For this clonotype: A much bigger clone sits one base away, suggesting this may be a read error. In this CDR3 the conserved last residue, phenylalanine or tryptophan, is missing, so a read error is likely. J is TRBJ2-7 and V is TRBV4-3, with TRBD1 matching 8 bases. V was clipped by 1 base and J by 4 bases; unmatched bases: 6. This CDR3 has 15 amino acids. Germline lookup yields CDR1 LGHNA and CDR2 YSLEER. The CDR3 sequence is CASSQGTGPAYEQYS. In DNA form, the CDR3 reads TGCGCCAGCAGCCAAGGGACAGGGCCAGCTTACGAGCAGTACTCC.

V is TRBV3-1 and J is TRBJ1-5; D gene unclear. This CDR3 region has 15 residues. The V gene's germline CDR1 is LGHDT and CDR2 YNNKEL (reference sequence). The ends were cut back, 0 bases at V and 3 bases at J, with 9 bases in the middle. CDR3 amino acids: CASSQDPGPNQPQHF. The CDR3 region has the DNA TGTGCCAGCAGCCAAGACCCCGGCCCCAATCAGCCCCAGCATTTT. The whole variable domain, filled in from reference TRBV3-1 and TRBJ1-5, reads DTAVSQTPKYLVTQMGNDKSIKCEQNLGHDTMYWYKQDSKKFLKIMFSYNNKELIINETVPNRFSPKSPDKAHLNLHINSLELGDSAVYFCASSQDPGPNQPQHFGDGTRLSIL.

The chain carries TRBV7-7 and TRBJ2-2; 8 positions agree with TRBD2. This CDR3 is 17 amino acids long. Germline-derived CDR1 and CDR2 are SSHAT and FNYEAQ (reference sequence). The CDR3 bases are TGTGCTACCAGACGCACCCTGGGGCGGGAGGACACCGGGGAGCTGTTTTTT. It is translated as CATRRTLGREDTGELFF. Combining the CDR3 with reference TRBV7-7 and TRBJ2-2 gives the whole variable domain GAGVSQSPRYKVTKRGQDVTLRCDPISSHATLYWYQQALGQGPEFLTYFNYEAQPDKSGLPSDRFSAERPEGSISTLTIQRTEQRDSAMYRCATRRTLGREDTGELFFGEGSRLTVL.

This clonotype has a count of ten or more. The chain combines TRBV3-1 with TRBJ1-5; D gene uncertain. The CDR3 is made up of 13 amino acids. CDR1 is LGHDT and CDR2 is YNNKEL in the germline V gene (reference sequence). The ends were cut back, 4 bases at V and 4 bases at J, with 8 bases in the middle. CDR3 bases: TGTGCCAGCAGCCCTGAGATGAATCAGCCCCAGCATTTT. This sequence encodes CASSPEMNQPQHF.